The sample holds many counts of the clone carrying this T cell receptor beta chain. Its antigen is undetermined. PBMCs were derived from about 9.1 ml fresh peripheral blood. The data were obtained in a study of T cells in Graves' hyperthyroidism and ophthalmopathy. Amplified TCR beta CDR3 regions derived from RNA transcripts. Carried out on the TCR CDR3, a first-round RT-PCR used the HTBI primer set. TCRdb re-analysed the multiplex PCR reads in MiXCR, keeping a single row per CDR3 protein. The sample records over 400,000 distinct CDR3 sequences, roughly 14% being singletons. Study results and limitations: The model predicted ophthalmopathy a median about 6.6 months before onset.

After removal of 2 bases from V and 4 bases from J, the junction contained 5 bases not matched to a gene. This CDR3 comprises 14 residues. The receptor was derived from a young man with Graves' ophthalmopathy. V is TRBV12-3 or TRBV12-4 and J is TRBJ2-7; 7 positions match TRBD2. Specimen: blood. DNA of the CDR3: TGTGCCAGCAGTTTATCCGGACTAGGATACGAGCAGTACTTC. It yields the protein CASSLSGLGYEQYF.